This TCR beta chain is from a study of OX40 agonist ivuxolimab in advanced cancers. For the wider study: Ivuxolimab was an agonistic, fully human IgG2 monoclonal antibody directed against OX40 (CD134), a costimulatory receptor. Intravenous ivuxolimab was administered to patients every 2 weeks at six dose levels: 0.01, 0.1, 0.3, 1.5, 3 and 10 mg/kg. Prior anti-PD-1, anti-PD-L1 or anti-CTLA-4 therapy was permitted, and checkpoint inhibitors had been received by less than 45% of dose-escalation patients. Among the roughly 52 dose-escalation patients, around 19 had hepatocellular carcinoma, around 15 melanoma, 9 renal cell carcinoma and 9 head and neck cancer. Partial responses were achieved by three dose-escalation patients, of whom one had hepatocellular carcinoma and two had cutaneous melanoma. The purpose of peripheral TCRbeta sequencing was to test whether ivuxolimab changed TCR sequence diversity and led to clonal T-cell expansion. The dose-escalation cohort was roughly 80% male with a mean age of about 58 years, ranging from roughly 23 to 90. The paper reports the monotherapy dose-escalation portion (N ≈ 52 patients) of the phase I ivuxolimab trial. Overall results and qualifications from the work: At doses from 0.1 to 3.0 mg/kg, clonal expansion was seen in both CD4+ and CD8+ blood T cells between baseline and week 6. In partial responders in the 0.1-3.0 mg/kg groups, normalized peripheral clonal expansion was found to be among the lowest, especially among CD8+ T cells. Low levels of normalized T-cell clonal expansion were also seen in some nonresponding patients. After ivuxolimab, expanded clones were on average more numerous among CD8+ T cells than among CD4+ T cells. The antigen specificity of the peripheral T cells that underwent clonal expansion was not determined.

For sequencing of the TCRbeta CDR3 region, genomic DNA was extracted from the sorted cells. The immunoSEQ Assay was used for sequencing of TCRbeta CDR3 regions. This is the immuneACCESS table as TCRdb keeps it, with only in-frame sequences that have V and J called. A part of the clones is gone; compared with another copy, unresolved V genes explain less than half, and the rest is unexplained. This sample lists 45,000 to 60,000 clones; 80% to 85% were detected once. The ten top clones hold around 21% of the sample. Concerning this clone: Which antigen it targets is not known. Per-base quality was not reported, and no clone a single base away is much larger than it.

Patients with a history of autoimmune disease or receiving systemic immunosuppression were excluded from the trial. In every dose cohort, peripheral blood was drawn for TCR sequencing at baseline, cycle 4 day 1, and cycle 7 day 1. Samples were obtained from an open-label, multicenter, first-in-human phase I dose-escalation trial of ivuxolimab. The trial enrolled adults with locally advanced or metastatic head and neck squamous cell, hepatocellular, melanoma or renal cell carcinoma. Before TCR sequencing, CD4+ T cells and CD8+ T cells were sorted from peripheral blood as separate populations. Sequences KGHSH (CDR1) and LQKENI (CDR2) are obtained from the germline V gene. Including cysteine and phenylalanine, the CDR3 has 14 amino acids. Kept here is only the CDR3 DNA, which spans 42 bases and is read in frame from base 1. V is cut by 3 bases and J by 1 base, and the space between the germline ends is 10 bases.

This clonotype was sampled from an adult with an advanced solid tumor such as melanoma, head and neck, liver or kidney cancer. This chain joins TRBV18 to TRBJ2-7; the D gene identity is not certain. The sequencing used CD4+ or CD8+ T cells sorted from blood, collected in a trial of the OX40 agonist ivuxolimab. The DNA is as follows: TGTGCCAGCTCACCGAGGACGGTGTCCTACGAGCAGTACTTC. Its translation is CASSPRTVSYEQYF. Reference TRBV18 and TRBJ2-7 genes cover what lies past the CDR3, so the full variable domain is NAGVMQNPRHLVRRRGQEARLRCSPMKGHSHVYWYRQLPEEGLKFMVYLQKENIIDESGMPKERFSAEFPKEGPSILRIQQVVRGDSAAYFCASSPRTVSYEQYFGPGTRLTVT.